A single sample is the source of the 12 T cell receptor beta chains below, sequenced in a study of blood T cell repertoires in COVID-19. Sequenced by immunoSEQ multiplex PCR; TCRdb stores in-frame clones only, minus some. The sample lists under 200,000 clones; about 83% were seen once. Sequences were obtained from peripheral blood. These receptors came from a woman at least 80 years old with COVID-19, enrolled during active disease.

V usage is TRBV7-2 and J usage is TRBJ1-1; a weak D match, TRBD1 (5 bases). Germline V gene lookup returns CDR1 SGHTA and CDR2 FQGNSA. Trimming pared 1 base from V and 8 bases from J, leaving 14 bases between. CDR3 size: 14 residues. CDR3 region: CASSLVLVAGEAFF. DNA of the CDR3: TGTGCCAGCAGCTTAGTTTTAGTGGCAGGGGAAGCTTTCTTT.

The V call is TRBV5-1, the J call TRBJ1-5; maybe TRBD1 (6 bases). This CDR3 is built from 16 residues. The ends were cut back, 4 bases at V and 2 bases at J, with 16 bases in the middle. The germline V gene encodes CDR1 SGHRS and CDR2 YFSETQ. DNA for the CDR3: TGCGCCAGCAGCCCTACAGGACCAGGGGGCAATCAGCCCCAGCATTTT. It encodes CASSPTGPGGNQPQHF.

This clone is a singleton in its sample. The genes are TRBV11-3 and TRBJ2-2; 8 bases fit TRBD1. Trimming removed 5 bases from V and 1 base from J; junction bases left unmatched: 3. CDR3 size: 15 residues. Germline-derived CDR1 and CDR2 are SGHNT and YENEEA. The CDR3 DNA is TGTGCCAGCAGCCCGGGGACAGGGAACACCGGGGAGCTGTTTTTT. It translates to CASSPGTGNTGELFF.

The CDR3 region is CAISDRDSNSPLHF. Here the CDR3 DNA reads TGTGCCATCAGTGACCGGGACAGTAATTCACCCCTCCACTTT. V and J are TRBV10-3 and TRBJ1-6, with TRBD1 matching over 7 bases. This CDR3 has 14 amino acids. After removal of 3 bases from V and 6 bases from J, the junction contained 2 bases not matched to a gene. Germline assignment: CDR1 ENHRY and CDR2 SYGVKD.

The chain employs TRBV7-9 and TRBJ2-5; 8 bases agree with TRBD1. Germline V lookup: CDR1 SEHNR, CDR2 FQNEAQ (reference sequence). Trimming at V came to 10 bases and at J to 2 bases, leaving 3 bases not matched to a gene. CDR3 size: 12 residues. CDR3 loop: CATTGEQETQYF. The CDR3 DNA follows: TGTGCCACGACAGGGGAACAAGAGACCCAGTACTTC. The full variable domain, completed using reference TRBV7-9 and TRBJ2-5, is DTGVSQNPRHKITKRGQNVTFRCDPISEHNRLYWYRQTLGQGPEFLTYFQNEAQLEKSRLLSDRFSAERPKGSFSTLEIQRTEQGDSAMYLCATTGEQETQYFGPGTRLLVL.

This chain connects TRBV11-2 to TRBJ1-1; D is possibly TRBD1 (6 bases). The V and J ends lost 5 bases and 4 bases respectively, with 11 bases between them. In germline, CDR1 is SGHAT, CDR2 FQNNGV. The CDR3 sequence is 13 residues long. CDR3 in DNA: TGTGCCAGCAGCCCACAGGGAACCACTGAAGCTTTCTTT. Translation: CASSPQGTTEAFF.

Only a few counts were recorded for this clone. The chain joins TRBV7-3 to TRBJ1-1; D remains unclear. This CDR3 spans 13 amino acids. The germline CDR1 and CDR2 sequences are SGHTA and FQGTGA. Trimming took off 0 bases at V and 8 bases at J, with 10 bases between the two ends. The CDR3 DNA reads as TGTGCCAGCAGCTTAACATTCGGGGAGGAAGCTTTCTTT. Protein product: CASSLTFGEEAFF.

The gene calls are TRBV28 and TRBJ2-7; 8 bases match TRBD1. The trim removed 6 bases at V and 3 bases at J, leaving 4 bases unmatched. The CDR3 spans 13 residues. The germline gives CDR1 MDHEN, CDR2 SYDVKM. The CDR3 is CASRRQGLYEQYF. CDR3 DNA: TGTGCCAGCAGGCGACAGGGGCTCTACGAGCAGTACTTC.

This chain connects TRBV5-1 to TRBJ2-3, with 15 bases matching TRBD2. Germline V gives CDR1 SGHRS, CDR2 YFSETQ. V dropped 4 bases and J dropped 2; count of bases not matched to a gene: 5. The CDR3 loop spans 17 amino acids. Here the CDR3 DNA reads TGCGCCAGCAGCCCTGGACTAGCGGGGGGGAACACAGATACGCAGTATTTT. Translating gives CASSPGLAGGNTDTQYF.

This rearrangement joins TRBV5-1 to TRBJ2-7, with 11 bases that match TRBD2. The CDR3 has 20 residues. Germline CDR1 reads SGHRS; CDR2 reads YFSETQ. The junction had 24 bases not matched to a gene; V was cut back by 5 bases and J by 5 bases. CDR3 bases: TGCGCCAGCAGGCGCGGTTCGGGACAGGGTAGCGGGAGGGGTAAGGACGAGCAGTACTTC. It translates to CASRRGSGQGSGRGKDEQYF.

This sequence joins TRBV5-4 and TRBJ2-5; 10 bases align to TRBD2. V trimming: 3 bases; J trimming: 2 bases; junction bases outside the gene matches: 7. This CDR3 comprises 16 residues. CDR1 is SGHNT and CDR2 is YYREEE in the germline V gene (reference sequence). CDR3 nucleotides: TGTGCCAGCAGCTCTCAGAGCGGGAGGGATCAAGAGACCCAGTACTTC. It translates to CASSSQSGRDQETQYF.

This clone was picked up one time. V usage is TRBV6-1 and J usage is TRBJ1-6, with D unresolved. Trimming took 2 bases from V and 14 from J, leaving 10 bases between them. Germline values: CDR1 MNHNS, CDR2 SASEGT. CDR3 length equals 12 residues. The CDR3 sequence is CASSERPRTLHF. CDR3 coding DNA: TGTGCCAGCAGTGAAAGACCGCGGACCCTCCACTTT.